This is a list of T cell receptor beta chains from one sample in a study of T-cell memory formation after mild COVID-19. MiXCR, applied by TCRdb to the 5' RACE reads, yields one record per CDR3 protein. The table shows approximately 250,000 distinct CDR3 sequences, with approximately 15% occurring only once. The sample consisted of PBMCs or a T cell subset sorted from them (not recorded which). The receptor source for this set is an adult woman who had mild COVID-19 (a few samples of this study predate the infection). Cell type and time point are not known. Both conserved end residues are part of each CDR3. A D gene is named only where the DNA matches it firmly. Clone size appears in some rows only: once, few, many, or a class for an expanded clone.

clone size	V gene	D gene	J gene	CDR3 DNA	CDR3 protein
.	TRBV4-2	.	TRBJ1-3	TGTGCCAGCAGCCAGCAGGGGAAATCTGGAAACACCATATATTTT	CASSQQGKSGNTIYF
.	TRBV20-1	TRBD2	TRBJ2-3	TGCAGTGCTAGAGTACTAGCGGGAATCAGGGAAAGGGATACGCAGTATTTT	CSARVLAGIRERDTQYF
few	TRBV20-1	TRBD2	TRBJ2-1	TGCAGTGCTAGAGTAGCGGGAGCCGTCAATGAGCAGTTCTTC	CSARVAGAVNEQFF
.	TRBV2	.	TRBJ1-1	TGTGCCAGCCGGACTATGGTTTCTTTCTTT	CASRTMVSFF
many	TRBV7-2	.	TRBJ2-1	TGTGCCAGCAGCTTAGCGGTGGAAGGACTACGCAATGAGCAGTTCTTC	CASSLAVEGLRNEQFF
.	TRBV10-3	.	TRBJ2-1	TGTGCCATCAGTGAGGGAACCTACAATGAGCAGTTCTTC	CAISEGTYNEQFF
many	TRBV5-1	.	TRBJ2-5	TGCGCCAGCAGTCCGAGCGGAGGACAAGAGACCCAGTACTTC	CASSPSGGQETQYF
few	TRBV9	.	TRBJ2-6	TGTGCCAGCAGTTGGATGTCTCGAGGGGCCAACGTCCTGACTTTC	CASSWMSRGANVLTF
.	TRBV29-1	.	TRBJ2-1	TGCAGCGTTGGAACGTCCTACAATGAGCAGTTCTTC	CSVGTSYNEQFF
few	TRBV28	.	TRBJ2-1	TGTGCCGTATTCCGGGGGGCCGGGAATGAGCAGTTCTTC	CAVFRGAGNEQFF
.	TRBV30	.	TRBJ2-7	TGTGCCTGGTCCGATTCCATGGGGGAGCAGTACTTC	CAWSDSMGEQYF
few	TRBV7-9	.	TRBJ2-1	TGTGCCAGCAGCTTAAGGCAGGGCCGGGGTGAGCAGTTCTTC	CASSLRQGRGEQFF
.	TRBV20-1	TRBD2	TRBJ2-1	TGCAGTGCTAGGCCCCCGGGACTAGCGGGAACCCGCTCCTACAATGAGCAGTTCTTC	CSARPPGLAGTRSYNEQFF
few	TRBV6-6	.	TRBJ2-5	TGTGCCAGCAGCCCAGGGGACGAGACCCAGTACTTC	CASSPGDETQYF
.	TRBV5-1	.	TRBJ1-1	TGCGCCAGCAGCAGGGTCGCCACGACTATGAACACTGAAGCTTTCTTT	CASSRVATTMNTEAFF